These 7 T cell receptor beta chains originate from one sample sequenced in a study of regulatory T cells in long-lasting Graves disease. The time point is: persistent/refractory GD, antithyroid drugs over 5 years with positive TRAb. From RNA extracted from PBMCs, the TCR library was made. Construction of the TCR beta libraries employed iRepertoire HTBI primers in conjunction with Arm-PCR of CDR3 regions. TCRdb itself ran the multiplex PCR reads through MiXCR, one entry per CDR3 protein. The data show 400,000 to 500,000 distinct CDR3 sequences, 21% seen once. Sequences were derived from peripheral blood mononuclear cells (PBMCs), sampled when the disease was refractory, from a patient treated with antithyroid drugs. These receptors were collected from a female donor with Graves disease.

This clonotype was recorded at least ten times. The chain links TRBV6-2 or TRBV6-3 to TRBJ2-7, with TRBD2 matching 7 bases. This CDR3 comprises 11 residues. Trimming took 11 bases from V and 2 from J; bases not matched to a gene: 3. CDR1 is MNHEY, CDR2 SVGEGT, per germline. CDR3 region: CAGGGPYEQYF. CDR3 DNA: TGTGCCGGGGGGGGACCCTACGAGCAGTACTTC.

This clonotype came up many times. This chain uses TRBV2 with TRBJ1-2; D unresolved. Germline CDR1 reads SNHLY; CDR2 reads FYNNEI. The CDR3 runs 14 residues. Trimming stripped 2 bases from V and 4 bases from J, with 11 bases between. DNA for the CDR3: TGTGCCAGCAGTGAAAGCTTCTTTGGCTATGGCTACACCTTC. Its protein is CASSESFFGYGYTF.

This clonotype was picked up a small number of times. The chain links TRBV20-1 to TRBJ2-7; 7 nucleotides align to TRBD1. V was clipped by 4 bases and J by 3 bases; unmatched bases: 3. The CDR3 is made up of 12 amino acids. CDR1 and CDR2 (germline): DFQATT, SNEGSKA (reference sequence). The CDR3 loop reads CSAIRQGYEQYF. In DNA, the CDR3 is TGCAGTGCTATACGACAGGGCTACGAGCAGTACTTC.

This clonotype was observed many times. This chain uses TRBV20-1 with TRBJ2-7; D uncertain. Germline values: CDR1 DFQATT, CDR2 SNEGSKA (reference sequence). This CDR3 has 11 residues. Trimming cost V 1 base and J 1 base, with 2 bases left between them. The CDR3 DNA reads TGCAGTGCTAGAGTGTCCTACGAGCAGTACTTC. As protein: CSARVSYEQYF.

At least ten counts were recorded for this clonotype. This chain joins TRBV28 and TRBJ1-4, with 8 bases that match TRBD1. The CDR3 length is 16 residues. Trimming cost V 6 bases and J 2 bases; bases outside gene matches: 8. Looked up from germline, CDR1 is MDHEN and CDR2 is SYDVKM. In DNA, the CDR3 is TGTGCCAGCAGCCGCCGACAGGGGAGTACTAATGAAAAACTGTTTTTT. It yields the protein CASSRRQGSTNEKLFF.

The rearrangement uses TRBV5-5 and TRBJ2-7, with D possibly TRBD1 on 6 matching bases. V lost 0 bases and J lost 4, with 14 bases in between. The CDR3 is 15 amino acids. The germline V gene encodes CDR1 SGHKS and CDR2 YYEKEE (reference sequence). The CDR3 spells CASSLAGTYVYEQYF. CDR3 DNA sequence: TGTGCCAGCAGCTTGGCCGGGACATACGTTTACGAGCAGTACTTC.

There are many counts of this clonotype. The V gene is TRBV3-1, the J gene TRBJ2-7; D uncertain. The germline V gene encodes CDR1 LGHDT and CDR2 YNNKEL (reference sequence). V was clipped by 2 bases and J by 3 bases, with 8 bases between them. The CDR3 has 13 residues. The CDR3, as DNA: TGTGCCAGCAGCCAACCTTGGGGCTACGAGCAGTACTTC. It encodes CASSQPWGYEQYF.